This T cell receptor (beta chain) was sequenced in a study of CD8 T cells in ankylosing spondylitis. This clonotype was observed a few times. Its antigen is as yet unknown. Study-level points and caveats: Researchers report that disease-linked clones proved CD8+ and relatively rare in peripheral blood.

Molecular-barcoded quantitative 5'-RACE produced these TCR beta libraries. TCRdb re-called the 5' RACE reads with MiXCR, one entry per CDR3 protein. The table includes about 39,000 distinct CDR3 sequences, about 4% detected once. Germline lookup yields CDR1 SGDLS and CDR2 YYNGEE. This CDR3 comprises 13 residues. The ends were cut back, 4 bases at V and 5 bases at J, with 11 bases in the middle. The chain employs TRBV9 and TRBJ2-3, with D unclear. This TCR was sampled from a female donor with ankylosing spondylitis or in good health (not recorded which). Sequenced material: blood, either unsorted or a sorted T cell fraction (not recorded which). The CDR3 DNA sequence: TGTGCCAGCAGCTCCGACCCCGAAGATACGCAGTATTTT. Its protein product is CASSSDPEDTQYF.